The TCR beta chain described here comes from a study of monozygotic twins with inflammatory bowel disease. Germline CDR1 is SGHRS and CDR2 is YFSETQ. The CDR3 runs 14 residues. TCRdb re-called the 5' RACE reads and catalogs CDR3 proteins one per entry, DNA excluded. The sample's table shows approximately 200,000 distinct CDR3 sequences. The receptor was derived from a human donor with ulcerative colitis or Crohn's disease, or a healthy co-twin of an affected twin (not recorded which). The V and J genes are TRBV5-1 and TRBJ1-6; TCRdb calls TRBD1, which cannot be checked without DNA. The sample comprised blood. The chain's CDR3 is CASSELEGSSPLHF.